This TCR beta chain came from a study of human T cells and chemical hapten exposure. On the study more broadly: Weekly administration of diphenylcyclopropenone to the scalp of patients continued throughout the roughly 24-week study.

Time point denoted: patch test 2, 6 weeks after DPC sensitization. The sample's treatment: therapeutic diphenylcyclopropenone sensitization with weekly scalp DPC. In this sample, this clonotype turned up many times. Per the study methods: Per sample, the median was around 96,000 TCRs, with values from roughly 25,000 to 750,000. TCRdb passed the RACE reads through MiXCR, listing each CDR3 protein once. TCRdb's processing, not the authors', yielded these V and J calls. Here the sample spans about 80,000 distinct CDR3 sequences, 11% being singletons. Sequenced material: whole blood, taken in connection with sensitization to the hapten diphenylcyclopropenone (DPC). The receptor was derived from a man younger than 35 with alopecia areata. Some clones in this sample may be carry-over from other donors' samples.

CDR3 sequence: CASKQTGTSGGGSYNEQFF. As DNA, the CDR3 is TGTGCCAGCAAGCAAACCGGGACTAGCGGGGGGGGCTCCTACAATGAGCAGTTCTTC. The chain recombines TRBV7-2 with TRBJ2-1, with 16 positions matching TRBD2. The CDR3 extends over 19 amino acids. J gave up 0 bases and V 7 bases, and 9 bases lay outside the gene matches. The germline gives CDR1 SGHTA, CDR2 FQGNSA.